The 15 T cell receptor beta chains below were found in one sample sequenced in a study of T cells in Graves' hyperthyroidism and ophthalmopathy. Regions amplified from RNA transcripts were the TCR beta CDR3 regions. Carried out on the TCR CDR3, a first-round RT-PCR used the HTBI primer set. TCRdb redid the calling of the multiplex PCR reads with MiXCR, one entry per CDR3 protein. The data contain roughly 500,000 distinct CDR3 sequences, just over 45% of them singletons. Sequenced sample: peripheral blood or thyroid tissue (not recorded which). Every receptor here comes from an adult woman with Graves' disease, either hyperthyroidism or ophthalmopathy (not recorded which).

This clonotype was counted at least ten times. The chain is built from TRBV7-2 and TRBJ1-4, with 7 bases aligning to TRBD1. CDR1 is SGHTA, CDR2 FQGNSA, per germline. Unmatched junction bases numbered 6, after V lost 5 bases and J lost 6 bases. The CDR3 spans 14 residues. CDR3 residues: CASSQGGIDEKLFF. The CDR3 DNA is TGTGCCAGCAGCCAGGGGGGAATAGATGAAAAACTGTTTTTT.

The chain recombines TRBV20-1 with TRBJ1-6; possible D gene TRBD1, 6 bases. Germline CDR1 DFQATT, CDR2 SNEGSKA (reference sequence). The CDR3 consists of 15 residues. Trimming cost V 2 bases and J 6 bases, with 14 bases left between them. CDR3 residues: CSARLQGAGNSPLHF. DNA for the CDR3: TGCAGTGCTAGATTACAGGGCGCGGGTAATTCACCCCTCCACTTT.

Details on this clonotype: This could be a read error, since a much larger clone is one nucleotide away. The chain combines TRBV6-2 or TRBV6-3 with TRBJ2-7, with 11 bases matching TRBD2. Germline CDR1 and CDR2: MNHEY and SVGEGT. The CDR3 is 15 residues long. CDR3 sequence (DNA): TGTGCCGGCAGCATAGCGGGAGGGTCCTCCGACGAGCAGTACTTC. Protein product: CAGSIAGGSSDEQYF.

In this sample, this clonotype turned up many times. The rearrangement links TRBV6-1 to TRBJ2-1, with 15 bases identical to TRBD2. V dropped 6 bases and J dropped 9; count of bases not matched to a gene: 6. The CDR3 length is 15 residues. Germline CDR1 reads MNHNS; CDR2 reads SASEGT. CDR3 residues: CASSGLAGGQGEQFF. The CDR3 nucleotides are TGTGCCAGCAGCGGACTAGCGGGAGGGCAGGGTGAGCAGTTCTTC.

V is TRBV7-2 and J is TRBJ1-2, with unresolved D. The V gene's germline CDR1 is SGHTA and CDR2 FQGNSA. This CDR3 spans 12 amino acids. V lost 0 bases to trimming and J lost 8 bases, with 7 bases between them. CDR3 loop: CASSLAGPGYTF. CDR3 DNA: TGTGCCAGCAGCTTAGCAGGGCCCGGCTACACCTTC.

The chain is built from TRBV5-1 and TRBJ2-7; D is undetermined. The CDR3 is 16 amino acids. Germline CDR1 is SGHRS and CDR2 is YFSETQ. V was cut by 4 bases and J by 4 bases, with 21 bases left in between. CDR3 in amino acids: CASSPVRVGSPYEQYF. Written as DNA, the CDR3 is TGCGCCAGCAGCCCCGTTCGGGTCGGAAGTCCATACGAGCAGTACTTC.

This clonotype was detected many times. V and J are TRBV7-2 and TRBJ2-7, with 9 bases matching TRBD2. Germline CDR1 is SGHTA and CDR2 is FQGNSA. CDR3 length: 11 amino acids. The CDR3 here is CTSGSPYEQYF. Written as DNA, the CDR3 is TGTACTAGCGGGAGTCCCTACGAGCAGTACTTC.

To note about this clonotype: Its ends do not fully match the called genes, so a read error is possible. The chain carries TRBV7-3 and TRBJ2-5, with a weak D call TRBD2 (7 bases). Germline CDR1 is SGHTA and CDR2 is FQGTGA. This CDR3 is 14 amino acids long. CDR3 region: CASSVDGRTETQYF. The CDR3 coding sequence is TGTGCCAGCAGCGTAGACGGGAGGACAGAGACACAGTACTTC.

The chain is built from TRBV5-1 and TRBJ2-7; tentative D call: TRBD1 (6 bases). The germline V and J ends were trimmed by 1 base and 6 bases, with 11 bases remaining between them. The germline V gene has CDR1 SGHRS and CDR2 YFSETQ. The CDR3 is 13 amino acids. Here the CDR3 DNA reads TGCGCCAGCAGCTTGACAGGGATGGGCGAGCAGTACTTC. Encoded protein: CASSLTGMGEQYF.

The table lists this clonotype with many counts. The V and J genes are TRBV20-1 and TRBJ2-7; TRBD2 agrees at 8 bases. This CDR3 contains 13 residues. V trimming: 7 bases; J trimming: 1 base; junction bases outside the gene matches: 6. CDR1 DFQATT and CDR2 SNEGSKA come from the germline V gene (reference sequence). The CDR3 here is CSVSTGGSYEQYF. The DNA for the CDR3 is TGCAGTGTCTCGACGGGGGGGTCCTACGAGCAGTACTTC.

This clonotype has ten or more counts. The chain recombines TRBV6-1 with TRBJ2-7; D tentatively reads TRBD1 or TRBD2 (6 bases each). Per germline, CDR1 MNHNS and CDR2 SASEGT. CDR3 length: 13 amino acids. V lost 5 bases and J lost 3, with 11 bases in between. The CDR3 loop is CASSLEGGYEQYF. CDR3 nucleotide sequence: TGTGCCAGCAGTTTGGAGGGGGGCTACGAGCAGTACTTC.

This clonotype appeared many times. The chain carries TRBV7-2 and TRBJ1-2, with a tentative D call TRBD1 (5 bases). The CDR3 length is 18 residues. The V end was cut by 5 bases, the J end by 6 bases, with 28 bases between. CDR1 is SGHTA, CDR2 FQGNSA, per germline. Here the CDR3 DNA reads TGTGCCAGCAGCCCCATATATTTGATACGGGGGACGGTCGATGGCTACACCTTC. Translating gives CASSPIYLIRGTVDGYTF.

The CDR3 nucleotides read TGTGCCAGCAGTTTGATAGCCCTAGCGGGAGTGGACACCGGGGAGCTGTTTTTT. Protein sequence: CASSLIALAGVDTGELFF. The chain carries TRBV2 and TRBJ2-2, with 10 nucleotides matching TRBD2. Per the germline V gene, CDR1 is SNHLY and CDR2 is FYNNEI. V was clipped by 5 bases and J by 3 bases; unmatched bases: 12. This CDR3 comprises 18 residues.

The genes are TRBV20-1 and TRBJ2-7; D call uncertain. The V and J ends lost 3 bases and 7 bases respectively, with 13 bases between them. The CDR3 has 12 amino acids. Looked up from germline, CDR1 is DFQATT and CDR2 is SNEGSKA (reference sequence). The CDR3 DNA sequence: TGCAGTGCTAGGGGCGGATTGAGTGAGCAGTACTTC. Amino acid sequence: CSARGGLSEQYF.

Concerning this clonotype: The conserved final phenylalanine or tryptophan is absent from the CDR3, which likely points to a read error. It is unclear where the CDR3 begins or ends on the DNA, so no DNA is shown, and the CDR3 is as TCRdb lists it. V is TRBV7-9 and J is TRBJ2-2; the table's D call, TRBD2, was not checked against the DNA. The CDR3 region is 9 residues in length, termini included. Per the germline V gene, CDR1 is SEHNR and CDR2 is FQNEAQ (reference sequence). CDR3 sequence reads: CASSFGGSV.